The 27 T cell receptor beta chains listed next were all sequenced from one sample in a study of post-analysis software for immune sequencing data. Unique molecular identifiers were built into the TCR beta cDNA libraries. TCRdb reprocessed the PCR reads via MiXCR and lists one record per CDR3 protein. Among some 890,000 distinct CDR3 sequences listed, about 57% were seen once. Broader study findings: TRBV5-6, TRBV5-1 and TRBV20-1 belonged to a set of roughly 5 TRBV segments that were more frequent in patients than controls.

No antigen has been assigned to these receptors. The specimen sequenced was blood. These receptors all stem from a girl aged 10-17 years with multiple sclerosis.

The chain uses TRBV7-9 and TRBJ2-3, with D possibly matching TRBD2 (5 bases). The length of the CDR3 is 16 residues. Looked up from germline, CDR1 is SEHNR and CDR2 is FQNEAQ (reference sequence). Trimming removed 2 bases from V and 6 bases from J, with 18 bases in between. The CDR3, as DNA: TGTGCCAGCAGCTTATTGGGGAGACGCACAGTTGATACGCAGTATTTT. Protein: CASSLLGRRTVDTQYF. Complete variable domain (other parts from reference TRBV7-9 and TRBJ2-3): DTGVSQNPRHKITKRGQNVTFRCDPISEHNRLYWYRQTLGQGPEFLTYFQNEAQLEKSRLLSDRFSAERPKGSFSTLEIQRTEQGDSAMYLCASSLLGRRTVDTQYFGPGTRLTVL.

This chain joins TRBV6-8 and TRBJ2-2; D perhaps matches TRBD1 (6 bases). The V and J ends lost 5 bases and 0 bases respectively, with 10 bases between them. Germline V gene lookup returns CDR1 MNHGY and CDR2 SAAAGT. The CDR3 is 15 residues long. The DNA for the CDR3 is TGTGCCAGCAGTGGACAGAGCGCGAACACCGGGGAGCTGTTTTTT. Its translation is CASSGQSANTGELFF.

This clonotype has a handful of counts. V is TRBV20-1 and J is TRBJ1-5; D is undetermined. V dropped 3 bases and J dropped 2 bases, with 11 bases sitting between them. CDR1 and CDR2 from the germline V gene are DFQATT and SNEGSKA (reference sequence). The CDR3 length is 14 residues. The CDR3 DNA reads TGCAGTGCTAGGGGTACGGGCGGCAATCAGCCCCAGCATTTT. Amino acid sequence: CSARGTGGNQPQHF.

This chain uses TRBV12-3 or TRBV12-4 with TRBJ1-1; the D is unclear. Between the trimmed V and J ends, which lost 4 bases and 5 bases, there was a span of 11 bases. The CDR3 contains 13 residues. CDR3 amino acids: CASSSETGTEAFF. In nucleotides, the CDR3 is TGTGCCAGCAGTTCCGAGACGGGAACTGAAGCTTTCTTT.

This clonotype was found a few times. The chain links TRBV6-2 or TRBV6-3 to TRBJ2-5; a possible D gene is TRBD2 (6 bases). The end of the DNA is better explained by TRBJ2-4, so the J call may be wrong. Germline CDR1 MNHEY, CDR2 SVGEGT. This CDR3 contains 13 residues. DNA of the CDR3: TGTGCCACAGAAGGACGGGAGATGGGCATTCAGTACTTC. Protein: CATEGREMGIQYF.

The chain carries TRBV20-1 and TRBJ2-7, with TRBD2 identical over 12 bases. V lost 4 bases and J lost 3; bases outside the gene matches: 4. CDR1 DFQATT and CDR2 SNEGSKA come from the germline V gene (reference sequence). The CDR3 consists of 14 residues. The CDR3 protein is CSAKRTSGIYEQYF. The CDR3 DNA reads TGCAGTGCTAAAAGGACTAGCGGGATCTACGAGCAGTACTTC.

This rearrangement joins TRBV29-1 to TRBJ2-3; D may be TRBD1 or TRBD2 (6 bases each). The germline V and J ends were trimmed by 6 bases and 5 bases, with 15 bases remaining between them. Germline V gene lookup returns CDR1 SQVTM and CDR2 ANQGSEA. The CDR3 totals 13 residues. The CDR3 reads CSVPRGVRDTQYF. DNA for the CDR3: TGCAGCGTCCCGAGGGGGGTGCGAGATACGCAGTATTTT.

J is TRBJ2-1 and V is TRBV7-9; D remains ambiguous. V was pared by 0 bases and J by 5 bases, with 8 bases between. Germline lookup yields CDR1 SEHNR and CDR2 FQNEAQ (reference sequence). CDR3 length equals 14 residues. The CDR3 nucleotides read TGTGCCAGCAGCTTAGCCGACCTTCACAATGAGCAGTTCTTC. Protein sequence: CASSLADLHNEQFF.

This clonotype was seen only a few times. This sequence joins TRBV12-3 or TRBV12-4 and TRBJ2-1; TRBD1 or TRBD2 may be the D gene (5 bases each). The CDR3 runs to 15 residues. Trimming took off 5 bases at V and 4 bases at J, with 15 bases between the two ends. In nucleotides, the CDR3 is TGTGCCAGCAGTCTATCAGGGACGGGGTACAATGAGCAGTTCTTC. Protein sequence: CASSLSGTGYNEQFF.

This clonotype came up a few times. V and J are TRBV6-1 and TRBJ1-1; 10 bases are a match to TRBD1. Trimming removed 5 bases from V and 1 base from J; junction bases left unmatched: 10. The CDR3 runs to 17 residues. Germline V gene lookup returns CDR1 MNHNS and CDR2 SASEGT. The CDR3 DNA sequence: TGTGCCAGCAGTAATAGTCCCGGGACAGGGGCGAACACTGAAGCTTTCTTT. This codes for CASSNSPGTGANTEAFF.

V and J are TRBV2 and TRBJ1-2; unclear D gene. This CDR3 spans 13 amino acids. V lost 7 bases and J 0 bases, leaving 9 bases between the germline ends. Per germline, CDR1 SNHLY and CDR2 FYNNEI. The DNA of the CDR3 is TGTGCCAGCATGTTGCGTCCTAACTATGGCTACACCTTC. Protein sequence: CASMLRPNYGYTF. Full variable domain (missing parts from reference TRBV2 and TRBJ1-2): EPEVTQTPSHQVTQMGQEVILRCVPISNHLYFYWYRQILGQKVEFLVSFYNNEISEKSEIFDDQFSVERPDGSNFTLKIRSTKLEDSAMYFCASMLRPNYGYTFGSGTRLTVV.

This clonotype was detected only a few times. The V gene is TRBV20-1, the J gene TRBJ2-3; D might be TRBD1 (6 bases). This CDR3 is built from 14 residues. V was clipped by 5 bases and J by 5 bases, with 17 bases between them. In germline, CDR1 is DFQATT, CDR2 SNEGSKA (reference sequence). CDR3: CSAWQGLDLDTQYF. CDR3 coding DNA: TGCAGTGCTTGGCAGGGGCTCGACTTAGATACGCAGTATTTT.

As DNA, the CDR3 is TGTGCCAGCAGGGAATGGGGGGACAAAAACATTCAGTACTTC. Translation: CASREWGDKNIQYF. V is TRBV2 and J is TRBJ2-4, with D tentatively TRBD2 (6 bases). Looked up from germline, CDR1 is SNHLY and CDR2 is FYNNEI. The CDR3 covers 14 residues. V was cut by 6 bases and J by 3 bases, with 12 bases left in between.

The chain has TRBV7-3 and TRBJ2-3, with 7 bases aligning to TRBD2. The CDR3 totals 14 residues. The V and J ends lost 3 bases and 4 bases, in that order; junction bases with no gene match: 4. Germline CDR1 SGHTA, CDR2 FQGTGA. CDR3 nucleotide sequence: TGTGCCAGCAGCTTTCGCGGGAGCCCAGATACGCAGTATTTT. Its translation is CASSFRGSPDTQYF.

The chain uses TRBV14 and TRBJ2-7, with a possible D match to TRBD1 (6 bases). Germline V CDR1 and CDR2: SGHDN, FVKESK. Trimming pared 1 base from V and 4 bases from J, leaving 20 bases between. This CDR3 spans 17 amino acids. The CDR3 nucleotides are TGTGCCAGCAGCCAAGTCTACAGGGTCGGGACGCCATACGAGCAGTACTTC. Translation: CASSQVYRVGTPYEQYF.

The chain has TRBV12-3 or TRBV12-4 and TRBJ2-1; 12 nucleotides match TRBD2. The J segment lost 10 bases and the V segment lost 1 base, leaving 8 bases of the junction unmatched. The CDR3 runs 16 residues. The CDR3 nucleotides read TGTGCCAGCAGTTTAGGGACTAGCGGGAACTTCGTAGAGCAGTTCTTC. Translating it yields CASSLGTSGNFVEQFF.

This chain connects TRBV7-9 to TRBJ2-5, with D unresolved. The CDR3 extends over 15 amino acids. Germline CDR1 is SEHNR and CDR2 is FQNEAQ (reference sequence). The V end lost 0 bases, the J end lost 2 bases, and 10 bases lay between the germline ends. CDR3 sequence: CASSLAGPQQETQYF. The CDR3 region has the DNA TGTGCCAGCAGCTTAGCGGGCCCCCAGCAAGAGACCCAGTACTTC.

V usage is TRBV9 and J usage is TRBJ2-7; a possible D gene is TRBD1 (6 bases). The CDR3 consists of 14 residues. The germline CDR1 and CDR2 sequences are SGDLS and YYNGEE. The V end was cut by 4 bases, the J end by 3 bases, with 14 bases between. CDR3 coding DNA: TGTGCCAGCAGCAGGGACATGTGGGACTACGAGCAGTACTTC. This codes for CASSRDMWDYEQYF.

This clonotype was detected a few times. This chain joins TRBV29-1 and TRBJ2-1, with D maybe TRBD1 (6 bases). V lost 5 bases and J 10 bases, leaving 21 bases between the germline ends. Germline V gene sequence: CDR1 SQVTM, CDR2 ANQGSEA. This CDR3 has 14 amino acids. DNA for the CDR3: TGCAGCGTTTCAGAGGGCGGCCTGGGGGCGGAGCAGTTCTTC. Its translation is CSVSEGGLGAEQFF.

V usage is TRBV10-3 and J usage is TRBJ2-1; 9 bases align to TRBD2. With 5 bases clipped from V and 5 bases from J, the junction kept 10 bases outside the gene matches. There are 16 residues in the CDR3. Per germline, CDR1 ENHRY and CDR2 SYGVKD. The CDR3 nucleotides are TGTGCCATCAGTAAGGGGCGGGAGGGCCTGGACAATGAGCAGTTCTTC. Translating gives CAISKGREGLDNEQFF.

V usage is TRBV7-2 and J usage is TRBJ2-7; 9 nucleotides match TRBD1. Germline CDR1 SGHTA, CDR2 FQGNSA. The CDR3 runs 13 residues. Germline trimming cut 5 bases from V and 5 bases from J; bases unmatched to any gene: 4. The DNA for the CDR3 is TGTGCCAGCAGCATGACAGGGGGACACGAGCAGTACTTC. Protein product: CASSMTGGHEQYF.

This chain uses TRBV10-3 with TRBJ1-1; D is unclear. Trimming removed 4 bases from V and 3 bases from J, with 6 bases in between. Germline values: CDR1 ENHRY, CDR2 SYGVKD. The CDR3 runs to 12 residues. The CDR3 DNA follows: TGTGCCATCAGTGGACTTGACACTGAAGCTTTCTTT. Its translation: CAISGLDTEAFF.

This chain uses TRBV29-1 with TRBJ2-7, with D uncertain. V gave up 5 bases and J gave up 4 bases, with 9 bases separating them. CDR1 is SQVTM and CDR2 is ANQGSEA in the germline V gene. The CDR3 contains 11 residues. CDR3 nucleotides: TGCAGCGTTTTTGCTCCTTACGAGCAGTACTTC. Protein sequence: CSVFAPYEQYF.

The chain has TRBV5-1 and TRBJ2-1; tentatively, D is TRBD1 (6 bases). Looked up from germline, CDR1 is SGHRS and CDR2 is YFSETQ. There are 12 residues in the CDR3. The V gene lost 1 base and the J gene lost 8 bases, with 7 bases spanning the gap. Written as DNA, the CDR3 is TGCGCCAGCAGCTTGTACAGGGATGAGCAGTTCTTC. Residues: CASSLYRDEQFF.

This clonotype was recorded a few times. V gene TRBV7-8 combines with J gene TRBJ2-7, with D possibly being TRBD2 (6 bases). The CDR3 runs 15 residues. Germline V lookup: CDR1 SGHVS, CDR2 FQNEAQ. V lost 5 bases and J lost 3, with 17 bases in between. The CDR3, as DNA: TGTGCCAGCAGCCATCGACGGGCAGCGGGCTACGAGCAGTACTTC. Translation: CASSHRRAAGYEQYF.

This chain links TRBV7-9 with TRBJ1-1; TRBD1 might be the D (5 bases). This CDR3 has 15 amino acids. Trimming left V 4 bases short and J 4 bases short, with 16 bases between. Germline-derived CDR1 and CDR2 are SEHNR and FQNEAQ (reference sequence). Here the CDR3 reads CASSWGSPRATEAFF. DNA of the CDR3: TGTGCCAGCAGCTGGGGGAGTCCGAGAGCCACTGAAGCTTTCTTT.

V is TRBV4-1 and J is TRBJ2-4; D is uncertain. Trimming took 0 bases from V and 8 from J, leaving 14 bases between them. The CDR3 has 15 residues. Germline V gene sequence: CDR1 MGHRA, CDR2 YSYEKL. The CDR3 DNA follows: TGCGCCAGCAGCCAAGAGCGAGGCCGGGTAGACATTCAGTACTTC. Protein sequence: CASSQERGRVDIQYF.